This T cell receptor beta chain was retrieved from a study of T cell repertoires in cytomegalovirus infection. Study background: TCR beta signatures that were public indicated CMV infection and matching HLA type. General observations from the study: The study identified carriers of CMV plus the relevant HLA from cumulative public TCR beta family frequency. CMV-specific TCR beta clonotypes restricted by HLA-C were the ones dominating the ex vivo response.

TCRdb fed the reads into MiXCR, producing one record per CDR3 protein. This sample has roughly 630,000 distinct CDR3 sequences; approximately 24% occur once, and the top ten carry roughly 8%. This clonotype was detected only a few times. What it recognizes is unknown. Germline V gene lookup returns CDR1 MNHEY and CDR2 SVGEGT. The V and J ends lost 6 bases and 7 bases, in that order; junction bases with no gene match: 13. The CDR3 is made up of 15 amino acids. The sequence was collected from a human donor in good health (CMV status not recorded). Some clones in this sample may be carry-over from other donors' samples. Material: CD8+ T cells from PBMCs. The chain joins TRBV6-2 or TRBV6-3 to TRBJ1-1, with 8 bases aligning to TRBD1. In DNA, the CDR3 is TGTGCCAGCAGGGGAATGCTTACAGGGGGAGGTGAAGCTTTCTTT. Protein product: CASRGMLTGGGEAFF.